This T cell receptor (beta chain) was obtained from a study of cytomegalovirus exposure and HLA in healthy donors. Points on this clone: Its matching antigen is unknown.

General study points: With later analysis, a missense DCLRE1C variant became linked to TCR beta V- and J-gene trimming.

The PCR ran on 60 Vbeta and 13 Jbeta primers. The assay was immunoSEQ multiplex PCR, and TCRdb's table has in-frame clones only and misses some. There are some 190,000 clones in the sample; more than 70% occur only once, and about 1.3% lies in the top ten. Per germline, CDR1 SEHNR and CDR2 FQNEAQ (reference sequence). Trimming shortened V by 3 bases and J by 6 bases, and 15 bases separated the two germline ends. The CDR3 consists of 14 residues. This receptor was identified in a girl aged 10-17 years in good health and CMV-seropositive. Sequencing was done on a sample of PBMCs. The chain couples TRBV7-9 to TRBJ2-7, with D possibly TRBD1 on 6 matching bases. The CDR3 DNA reads TGTGCCAGCAGCTTCTCAAGGGGGTTTGGCGAGCAGTACTTC. Translating gives CASSFSRGFGEQYF.